The 17 T cell receptor beta chains presented below share a single source sample, sequenced in a study of blood T cells in healthy people across ages. It was with a sample-barcoded 5' primer and a J-beta primer mix that a second PCR of about 6 to 12 cycles was run. From the 5' RACE reads, TCRdb called clonotypes with MiXCR, one entry per CDR3 protein. This table has over a million distinct CDR3 sequences, 42% appearing once. The sequenced sample consisted of blood. Source of these receptors: a woman aged 18-35 years in good health.

The chain joins TRBV2 to TRBJ1-5; TRBD1 matches at 7 bases. This CDR3 comprises 14 residues. J was trimmed by 3 bases and V by 6 bases; bases with no gene match: 5. Germline V lookup: CDR1 SNHLY, CDR2 FYNNEI. The CDR3 nucleotides read TGTGCCAGCAGGGGGGACAGCCACAATCAGCCCCAGCATTTT. As protein: CASRGDSHNQPQHF. The whole variable domain, remainder taken from reference TRBV2 and TRBJ1-5, is EPEVTQTPSHQVTQMGQEVILRCVPISNHLYFYWYRQILGQKVEFLVSFYNNEISEKSEIFDDQFSVERPDGSNFTLKIRSTKLEDSAMYFCASRGDSHNQPQHFGDGTRLSIL.

This clonotype was detected only a few times. The chain carries TRBV29-1 and TRBJ2-5; D might be TRBD1 (5 bases). The V end lost 6 bases, the J end lost 2 bases, and 13 bases lay between the germline ends. From germline, CDR1 is SQVTM and CDR2 ANQGSEA. The CDR3 length is 13 residues. CDR3: CSVIGVDQETQYF. The CDR3 DNA is TGCAGCGTCATAGGGGTGGATCAAGAGACCCAGTACTTC.

This clonotype was recorded a few times. The chain couples TRBV4-2 to TRBJ2-4; D not certain. This CDR3 has 15 amino acids. V lost 0 bases to trimming and J lost 7 bases, with 13 bases between them. In germline, CDR1 is LGHNA, CDR2 YNFKEQ. CDR3 sequence reads: CASSQDLGWGNIQYF. CDR3 DNA sequence: TGTGCCAGCAGCCAAGATCTAGGGTGGGGTAACATTCAGTACTTC.

The genes are TRBV20-1 and TRBJ1-6; TRBD1 matches at 7 bases. The V gene's germline CDR1 is DFQATT and CDR2 SNEGSKA (reference sequence). The CDR3 is 15 residues long. V trimming: 6 bases; J trimming: 2 bases; junction bases outside the gene matches: 7. CDR3 sequence (DNA): TGCAGTGCACCCGTGGACAGGACCTATAATTCACCCCTCCACTTT. Its protein is CSAPVDRTYNSPLHF.

There are many counts of this clonotype. The chain recombines TRBV20-1 with TRBJ1-2; D is unresolved. The germline V and J ends were trimmed by 5 bases and 0 bases, with 10 bases remaining between them. Germline assignment: CDR1 DFQATT and CDR2 SNEGSKA (reference sequence). CDR3 length: 13 amino acids. CDR3 in amino acids: CSASGGPNYGYTF. The CDR3 DNA follows: TGCAGTGCTTCCGGCGGGCCTAACTATGGCTACACCTTC.

The rearrangement joins TRBV28 to TRBJ2-3; 10 bases are a match to TRBD1. Germline V gene sequence: CDR1 MDHEN, CDR2 SYDVKM. The CDR3 has 16 amino acids. After removal of 5 bases from V and 4 bases from J, the junction contained 9 bases not matched to a gene. The CDR3: CASSPSPGQGPDTQYF. In DNA, the CDR3 is TGTGCCAGCAGTCCGAGTCCGGGACAGGGGCCAGATACGCAGTATTTT.

The chain uses TRBV15 and TRBJ2-3; 8 nucleotides line up with TRBD2. V was pared by 7 bases and J by 6 bases, with 9 bases of the junction left unmatched. The CDR3 sequence is 14 residues long. The germline CDR1 and CDR2 sequences are LNHNV and YYDKDF (reference sequence). CDR3 coding DNA: TGTGCCACCAACGGGACTAGGAGTCCGGATACGCAGTATTTT. This sequence encodes CATNGTRSPDTQYF.

The chain has TRBV5-1 and TRBJ2-3, with 12 bases lining up with TRBD2. V was pared by 2 bases and J by 1 base, with 5 bases of the junction left unmatched. This CDR3 has 17 residues. CDR1 is SGHRS, CDR2 YFSETQ, per germline. The chain's CDR3 is CASSLPGLAGRTDTQYF. The CDR3 DNA is TGCGCCAGCAGCTTACCTGGACTAGCGGGGCGCACAGATACGCAGTATTTT.

The rearrangement joins TRBV14 to TRBJ2-7, with 10 bases identical to TRBD2. After removal of 3 bases from V and 2 bases from J, the junction contained 7 bases not matched to a gene. This CDR3 is 16 amino acids long. Germline-derived CDR1 and CDR2 are SGHDN and FVKESK. In nucleotides, the CDR3 is TGTGCCAGCAGCCATCCCGGACTAGCGGAGACCTACGAGCAGTACTTC. Residues: CASSHPGLAETYEQYF. Full variable domain (missing parts from reference TRBV14 and TRBJ2-7): EAGVTQFPSHSVIEKGQTVTLRCDPISGHDNLYWYRRVMGKEIKFLLHFVKESKQDESGMPNNRFLAERTGGTYSTLKVQPAELEDSGVYFCASSHPGLAETYEQYFGPGTRLTVT.

The rearrangement joins TRBV20-1 to TRBJ2-7, with 8 bases fitting TRBD1. CDR3 length: 12 amino acids. Germline V gene lookup returns CDR1 DFQATT and CDR2 SNEGSKA (reference sequence). V lost 7 bases and J lost 2; bases outside the gene matches: 4. CDR3 bases: TGCAGTGGCGACAGGGGCGCCTACGAGCAGTACTTC. Residues: CSGDRGAYEQYF.

This clonotype was counted a few times. The chain has TRBV7-6 and TRBJ2-7; TRBD2 agrees at 11 bases. Germline V gene sequence: CDR1 SGHVS, CDR2 FNYEAQ. This CDR3 has 15 amino acids. The junction had 4 bases not matched to a gene; V was cut back by 5 bases and J by 1 base. The CDR3 is CASSVTSGESYEQYF. CDR3 in DNA: TGTGCCAGCAGCGTGACTAGCGGGGAGTCCTACGAGCAGTACTTC.

This clonotype was detected a few times. This sequence joins TRBV19 and TRBJ2-1; D may correspond to TRBD1 or TRBD2 (5 bases each). The CDR3 has 11 residues. Germline CDR1 LNHDA, CDR2 SQIVND (reference sequence). The V gene lost 6 bases and the J gene lost 14 bases, with 14 bases spanning the gap. CDR3 region: CASRGDGWKFF. CDR3 coding DNA: TGTGCCAGTAGAGGGGACGGTTGGAAGTTCTTC.

This clonotype was detected a few times. This chain connects TRBV4-1 to TRBJ2-1, with 7 nucleotides matching TRBD1. CDR3 size: 17 residues. J was trimmed by 5 bases and V by 4 bases; bases with no gene match: 14. Looked up from germline, CDR1 is MGHRA and CDR2 is YSYEKL. Here the CDR3 reads CASSLGYGTALDNEQFF. The CDR3 DNA follows: TGCGCCAGCAGCCTGGGCTATGGGACAGCCTTGGACAATGAGCAGTTCTTC.

Concerning this clonotype itself: One base away lies a much larger clone, so this may be a sequencing read error. This chain links TRBV12-3 or TRBV12-4 with TRBJ2-7; D tentatively fits TRBD1 or TRBD2 (7 bases each). The CDR3 has 16 residues. Between the trimmed V and J ends, which lost 6 bases and 3 bases, there was a span of 21 bases. The CDR3 protein is CASSQLARGPLYEQYF. The CDR3 DNA sequence: TGTGCCAGCAGCCAACTAGCGAGGGGGCCCCTCTACGAGCAGTACTTC.

The chain combines TRBV12-3 or TRBV12-4 with TRBJ1-1; D gene uncertain. V lost 7 bases and J 4 bases, leaving 19 bases between the germline ends. This CDR3 spans 15 amino acids. CDR3 DNA sequence: TGTGCCAGCACCCCACGACCCAGTTTCACCACTGAAGCTTTCTTT. This encodes CASTPRPSFTTEAFF.

The rearrangement uses TRBV2 and TRBJ1-1; D uncertain. CDR1 SNHLY and CDR2 FYNNEI come from the germline V gene. V lost 1 base and J 1 base, leaving 10 bases between the germline ends. CDR3 length equals 15 residues. This chain's CDR3 is CASSEEKEANTEAFF. CDR3 coding DNA: TGTGCCAGCAGTGAAGAGAAGGAGGCGAACACTGAAGCTTTCTTT.

This clonotype was recorded a few times. The CDR3 sequence: CASSKSTSGGTVKSEQYF. DNA for the CDR3: TGTGCCAGTAGTAAGAGTACTAGCGGGGGAACCGTAAAATCCGAGCAGTACTTC. The chain combines TRBV19 with TRBJ2-5, with 11 bases matching TRBD2. The DNA end is a closer match to TRBJ2-7, so the J assignment may be wrong. CDR3 length: 18 amino acids. The germline CDR1 and CDR2 sequences are LNHDA and SQIVND (reference sequence).